The 24 T cell receptor beta chains below all came from one sample that was sequenced in a study of T cells expressing NK-cell markers. TCRdb reworked the 5' RACE reads into one entry per CDR3 protein, no DNA. In total, the table holds about 260,000 distinct CDR3 sequences. Sequencing was performed on blood T cells: a sorted CD56 or NKG2C T cell subset, CD4+ or CD8+ T cells, or bulk PBMC T cells (not recorded which). The receptor set was obtained from a man aged 18 to 30 in good health.

The chain joins TRBV12-3 or TRBV12-4 to TRBJ2-5; checking the TCRdb D call of TRBD2 is not possible without DNA. The CDR3 is 13 amino acids. This CDR3 reads CASSRELGETQYF.

The chain combines TRBV30 with TRBJ2-4; the TCRdb D gene call, TRBD2, has no DNA to confirm it. The CDR3 totals 13 residues. Germline values: CDR1 GTSNPN, CDR2 SVGIG (reference sequence). CDR3 loop: CAWSRLVENIQYF. Together with reference TRBV30 and TRBJ2-4, the CDR3 gives the full variable domain: SQTIHQWPATLVQPVGSPLSLECTVEGTSNPNLYWYRQAAGRGLQLLFYSVGIGQISSEVPQNLSASRPQDRQFILSSKKLLLSDSGFYLCAWSRLVENIQYFGAGTRLSVL.

This chain connects TRBV10-3 to TRBJ2-4; without DNA, the TCRdb call of TRBD2 cannot be checked. Germline assignment: CDR1 ENHRY and CDR2 SYGVKD. The CDR3 covers 19 residues. The CDR3 reads CAISESIGRGSISKNIQYF.

V and J are TRBV6-2 or TRBV6-3 and TRBJ2-5; the D call of TRBD1 rests on TCRdb alone, since no DNA is present to check it. The V gene's germline CDR1 is MNHEY and CDR2 SVGEGT. The CDR3 sequence is 12 residues long. The CDR3 sequence: CATNRGQETQYF.

This chain links TRBV4-3 with TRBJ2-7; TCRdb's assignment of TRBD2 cannot be checked, as there is no DNA. The CDR3 runs 14 residues. Germline V gives CDR1 LGHNA, CDR2 YSLEER. The CDR3 is CASSLGSGRYEQYF.

The rearrangement joins TRBV24-1 to TRBJ2-4; the D call from TCRdb, TRBD2, cannot be confirmed without DNA. The CDR3 extends over 16 amino acids. Looked up from germline, CDR1 is KGHDR and CDR2 is SFDVKD. The CDR3 protein is CATSEPAGGAGYIQYF.

The chain joins TRBV5-6 to TRBJ2-7; TCRdb indicates TRBD2, and absent DNA this call remains unverified. There are 14 residues in the CDR3. CDR1 is SGHDT and CDR2 is YYEEEE in the germline V gene. CDR3: CASSLLARTYEQYF.

The V call is TRBV15, the J call TRBJ1-2. From germline, CDR1 is LNHNV and CDR2 YYDKDF (reference sequence). This CDR3 comprises 14 residues. CDR3 protein: CATTANRDNYGYTF.

The chain couples TRBV7-6 to TRBJ2-2. There are 16 residues in the CDR3. CDR1 and CDR2 from the germline V gene are SGHVS and FNYEAQ. This CDR3 is CASSLYIKVGAGELFF.

The CDR3 loop reads CASSGGDQETQYF. This chain uses TRBV4-3 with TRBJ2-5. Germline assignment: CDR1 LGHNA and CDR2 YSLEER. The CDR3 has 13 amino acids.

The chain couples TRBV10-3 to TRBJ2-1; TCRdb's D gene call, TRBD1, goes unchecked for lack of DNA. Germline values: CDR1 ENHRY, CDR2 SYGVKD. The length of the CDR3 is 13 residues. This CDR3 is CAITAWDAGEQFF.

This chain joins TRBV5-5 and TRBJ2-3; TCRdb returns TRBD2, unconfirmable since there is no DNA. The CDR3 spans 15 residues. The germline V gene encodes CDR1 SGHKS and CDR2 YYEKEE (reference sequence). CDR3 amino acids: CASRPTGRERDTQYF.

The J gene is TRBJ2-1, the V gene TRBV5-4; there is no DNA to check the TCRdb D call of TRBD2. Per germline, CDR1 SGHNT and CDR2 YYREEE (reference sequence). The CDR3 spans 17 residues. The chain's CDR3 is CASSLGGLAEEVGEQFF. Combining the CDR3 with reference TRBV5-4 and TRBJ2-1 gives the whole variable domain ETGVTQSPTHLIKTRGQQVTLRCSSQSGHNTVSWYQQALGQGPQFIFQYYREEENGRGNFPPRFSGLQFPNYSSELNVNALELDDSALYLCASSLGGLAEEVGEQFFGPGTRLTVL.

V and J are TRBV30 and TRBJ1-2; lacking DNA, the TRBD1 call made by TCRdb goes unchecked. Germline V gene data show CDR1 as GTSNPN and CDR2 as SVGIG (reference sequence). This CDR3 spans 14 amino acids. CDR3 residues: CACPGYGRNYGYTF.

The V call is TRBV5-1, the J call TRBJ1-6; the D call from TCRdb, TRBD1, cannot be confirmed without DNA. Germline-derived CDR1 and CDR2 are SGHRS and YFSETQ. This CDR3 is built from 15 residues. The CDR3 loop reads CASSERGRGNSPLHF.

The rearrangement uses TRBV5-1 and TRBJ2-1; TCRdb calls TRBD1, which cannot be checked without DNA. This CDR3 has 16 amino acids. Germline lookup yields CDR1 SGHRS and CDR2 YFSETQ. The CDR3 region is CASRSQGISSYNEQFF.

The chain couples TRBV19 to TRBJ2-3. The CDR3 runs 15 residues. Germline CDR1 and CDR2: LNHDA and SQIVND (reference sequence). CDR3 sequence: CASSISGVGTDTQYF.

CDR3 loop: CASSFPGQGGDGELFF. This rearrangement joins TRBV12-3 or TRBV12-4 to TRBJ2-2; no DNA is available, so the TRBD1 call from TCRdb remains unchecked. The CDR3 runs 16 residues.

The rearrangement links TRBV3-1 to TRBJ2-7; TCRdb reports TRBD2, a call that lacks DNA to check it against. Per germline, CDR1 LGHDT and CDR2 YNNKEL (reference sequence). The CDR3 sequence is 14 residues long. Here the CDR3 reads CASSRGTSSFEQYF.

The chain has TRBV11-1 and TRBJ2-1. In germline, CDR1 is SGHAT, CDR2 FQDESV (reference sequence). The CDR3 length is 16 residues. CDR3 protein: CASSLVQGISYNEQFF.

The chain has TRBV5-5 and TRBJ1-1. The CDR3 extends over 14 amino acids. Germline V gives CDR1 SGHKS, CDR2 YYEKEE (reference sequence). CDR3: CASSLLSSATEAFF.

The chain carries TRBV9 and TRBJ1-2; TCRdb selects TRBD1, and the lack of DNA leaves this call unchecked. Per germline, CDR1 SGDLS and CDR2 YYNGEE. The CDR3 is 13 residues long. CDR3 amino acids: CASSVGRGGGYTF.

V gene TRBV12-3 or TRBV12-4 combines with J gene TRBJ2-2. The CDR3 is made up of 13 amino acids. The CDR3 region is CASSFSALGELFF.

CDR3 residues: CASTHRGQGAREKLFF. The chain links TRBV4-2 to TRBJ1-4; TCRdb reports TRBD1, a call that lacks DNA to check it against. The CDR3 loop spans 16 amino acids. In germline, CDR1 is LGHNA, CDR2 YNFKEQ.